These T cell receptor beta chains were read from a single sample in a study of vaccination effects on CD4 cells after COVID-19. Produced via immunoSEQ multiplex PCR; TCRdb's table is partial and in-frame only. The table lists approximately 74,000 clones, about three quarters of them singletons. Their target antigens are unknown. This specimen was CD4+ T cells from PBMCs cultured with HCoV-OC43 spike peptides, taken after COVID-19 vaccination. The source is a human donor who received a COVID-19 vaccine. Both conserved end residues are part of each CDR3. Fields, in order: clone size, D gene, J gene, V gene, CDR3 DNA, CDR3 protein. The D gene is left open where the match is weak. Rows give clone size only sometimes, using once, few, many, or a class for an expanded clone.

clone_size: once; d_call: .; j_call: TRBJ1-4; v_call: TRBV18; cdr3_nt: TGTGCCAGCTCACCCGCAACTAATGAAAAACTGTTTTTT; cdr3_aa: CASSPATNEKLFF
clone_size: .; d_call: .; j_call: TRBJ2-5; v_call: TRBV7-2; cdr3_nt: TGTGCCAGCAGCTTTAGAGGTCCTTGGGTAGGAGAGACCCAGTACTTC; cdr3_aa: CASSFRGPWVGETQYF
clone_size: .; d_call: TRBD1; j_call: TRBJ1-5; v_call: TRBV19; cdr3_nt: TGTGCCAGTAGTCAACAGGGGCAACTCAATCAGCCCCAGCATTTT; cdr3_aa: CASSQQGQLNQPQHF
clone_size: once; d_call: .; j_call: TRBJ2-1; v_call: TRBV6-2/TRBV6-3; cdr3_nt: TGTGCCAGCAGTTTAACGGCAGGGCTTGATGAGCAGTTCTTC; cdr3_aa: CASSLTAGLDEQFF
clone_size: once; d_call: TRBD2; j_call: TRBJ2-5; v_call: TRBV6-1; cdr3_nt: TGTGCCAGCAGTGAGGTGGGAGCGGGGGAGGGAGAGACCCAGTACTTC; cdr3_aa: CASSEVGAGEGETQYF
clone_size: .; d_call: .; j_call: TRBJ1-1; v_call: TRBV24-1; cdr3_nt: TGTGCCACCAGTGATTACAGGGACACTGAAGCTTTCTTT; cdr3_aa: CATSDYRDTEAFF
clone_size: .; d_call: TRBD2; j_call: TRBJ2-3; v_call: TRBV5-1; cdr3_nt: TGCGCCAGCAGCTTCACTAGCGGGGGGCAAGATACGCAGTATTTT; cdr3_aa: CASSFTSGGQDTQYF
clone_size: .; d_call: .; j_call: TRBJ2-2; v_call: TRBV6-5; cdr3_nt: TGTGCCAGCAGCACCGGGACCGACACCGGGGAGCTGTTTTTT; cdr3_aa: CASSTGTDTGELFF
clone_size: .; d_call: .; j_call: TRBJ1-1; v_call: TRBV6-5; cdr3_nt: TGTGCCAGCAGTTACCGCGAACCAGGCACTGAAGCTTTCTTT; cdr3_aa: CASSYREPGTEAFF
clone_size: .; d_call: .; j_call: TRBJ1-6; v_call: TRBV12-5; cdr3_nt: TGTGCTAGTGGTTCCCCGGAAAGGGCGACCCTCCACTTT; cdr3_aa: CASGSPERATLHF
clone_size: .; d_call: .; j_call: TRBJ2-4; v_call: TRBV11-1; cdr3_nt: TGTGCCAGCAGCCTGGATCGGGCAGGAGGGGGAAACATTCAGTACTTC; cdr3_aa: CASSLDRAGGGNIQYF
clone_size: once; d_call: TRBD1; j_call: TRBJ2-5; v_call: TRBV28; cdr3_nt: TGTGCCAGCAGTTCAGCCGGGACAGGACAAGAGACCCAGTACTTC; cdr3_aa: CASSSAGTGQETQYF
clone_size: few; d_call: .; j_call: TRBJ2-2; v_call: TRBV6-5; cdr3_nt: TGTGCCAGCAGAGGGCCTAACACCGGGGAGCTGTTTTTT; cdr3_aa: CASRGPNTGELFF
clone_size: .; d_call: .; j_call: TRBJ1-2; v_call: TRBV19; cdr3_nt: TGTGCCAGTAGTTGGCAGGAAGCTAACTATAGCTACACCTTC; cdr3_aa: CASSWQEANYSYTF